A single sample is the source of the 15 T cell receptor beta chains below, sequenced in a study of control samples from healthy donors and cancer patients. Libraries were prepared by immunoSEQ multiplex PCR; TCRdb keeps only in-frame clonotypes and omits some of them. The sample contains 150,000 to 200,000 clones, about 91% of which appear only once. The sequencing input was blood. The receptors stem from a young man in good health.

CDR3 in amino acids: CASRERGEDNEQFF. The DNA for the CDR3 is TGTGCCAGCAGGGAGCGGGGGGAAGACAATGAGCAGTTCTTC. This chain connects TRBV5-4 to TRBJ2-1; TRBD2 matches 9 bases. V dropped 5 bases and J dropped 5; count of bases not matched to a gene: 5. This CDR3 region has 14 residues. CDR1 and CDR2 (germline): SGHNT, YYREEE (reference sequence).

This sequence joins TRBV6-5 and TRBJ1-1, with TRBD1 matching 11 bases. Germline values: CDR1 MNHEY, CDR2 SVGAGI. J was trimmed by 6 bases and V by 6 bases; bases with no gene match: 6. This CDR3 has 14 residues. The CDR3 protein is CASRFGQGASEAFF. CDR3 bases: TGTGCCAGCAGATTTGGACAGGGGGCTTCTGAAGCTTTCTTT.

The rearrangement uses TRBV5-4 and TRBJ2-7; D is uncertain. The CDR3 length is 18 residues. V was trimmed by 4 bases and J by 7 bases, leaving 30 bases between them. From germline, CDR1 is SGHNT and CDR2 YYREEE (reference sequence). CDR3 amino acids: CASSPPIAANATVGEQYF. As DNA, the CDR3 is TGTGCCAGCAGCCCTCCTATCGCCGCGAACGCAACGGTGGGGGAGCAGTACTTC. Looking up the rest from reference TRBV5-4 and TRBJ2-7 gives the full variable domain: ETGVTQSPTHLIKTRGQQVTLRCSSQSGHNTVSWYQQALGQGPQFIFQYYREEENGRGNFPPRFSGLQFPNYSSELNVNALELDDSALYLCASSPPIAANATVGEQYFGPGTRLTVT.

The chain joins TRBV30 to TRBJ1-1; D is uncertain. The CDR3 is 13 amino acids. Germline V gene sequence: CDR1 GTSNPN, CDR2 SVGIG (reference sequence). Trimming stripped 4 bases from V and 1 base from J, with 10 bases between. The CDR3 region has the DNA TGTGCCTGGATACCTCCTGAGAACACTGAAGCTTTCTTT. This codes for CAWIPPENTEAFF.

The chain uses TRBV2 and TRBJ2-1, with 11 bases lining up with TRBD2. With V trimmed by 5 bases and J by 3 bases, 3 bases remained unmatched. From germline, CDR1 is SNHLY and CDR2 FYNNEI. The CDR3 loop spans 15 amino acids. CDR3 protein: CASSPSGGYYNEQFF. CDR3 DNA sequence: TGTGCCAGCAGTCCTAGCGGGGGGTACTACAATGAGCAGTTCTTC.

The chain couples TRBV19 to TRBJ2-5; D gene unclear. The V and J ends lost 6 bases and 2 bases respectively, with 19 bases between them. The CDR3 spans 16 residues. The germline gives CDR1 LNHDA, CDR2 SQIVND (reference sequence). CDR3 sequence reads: CASSPNLGSQQETQYF. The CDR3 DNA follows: TGTGCCAGTAGCCCGAACTTGGGTAGCCAACAAGAGACCCAGTACTTC.

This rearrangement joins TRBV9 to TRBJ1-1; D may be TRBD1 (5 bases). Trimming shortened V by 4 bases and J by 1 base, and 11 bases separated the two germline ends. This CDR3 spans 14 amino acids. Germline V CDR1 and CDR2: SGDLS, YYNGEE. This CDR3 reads CASSSQGWNTEAFF. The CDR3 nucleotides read TGTGCCAGCAGCAGCCAGGGCTGGAACACTGAAGCTTTCTTT.

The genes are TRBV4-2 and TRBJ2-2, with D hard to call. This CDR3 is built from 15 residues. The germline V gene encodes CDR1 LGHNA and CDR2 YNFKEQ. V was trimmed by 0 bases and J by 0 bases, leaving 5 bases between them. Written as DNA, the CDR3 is TGTGCCAGCAGCCAAGAGTTAGCGAACACCGGGGAGCTGTTTTTT. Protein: CASSQELANTGELFF.

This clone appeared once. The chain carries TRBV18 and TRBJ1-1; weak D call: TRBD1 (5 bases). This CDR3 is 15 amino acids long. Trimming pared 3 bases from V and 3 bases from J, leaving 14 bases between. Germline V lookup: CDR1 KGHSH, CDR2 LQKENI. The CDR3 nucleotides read TGTGCCAGCTCACCGGGGGAGGGGCGATACACTGAAGCTTTCTTT. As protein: CASSPGEGRYTEAFF.

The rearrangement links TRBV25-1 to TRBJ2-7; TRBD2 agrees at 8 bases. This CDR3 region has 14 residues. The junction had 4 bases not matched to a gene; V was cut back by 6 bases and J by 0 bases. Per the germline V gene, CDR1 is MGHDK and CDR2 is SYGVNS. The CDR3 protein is CASSRGGGSYEQYF. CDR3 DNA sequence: TGTGCCAGCAGCCGGGGGGGAGGCTCCTACGAGCAGTACTTC.

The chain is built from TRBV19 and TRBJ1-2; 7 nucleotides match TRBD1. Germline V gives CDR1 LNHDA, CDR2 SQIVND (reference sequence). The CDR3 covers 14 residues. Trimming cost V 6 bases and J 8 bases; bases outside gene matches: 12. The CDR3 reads CASSLPTGRKGYTF. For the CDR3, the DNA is TGTGCCAGTAGCCTCCCGACAGGGCGGAAGGGCTACACCTTC.

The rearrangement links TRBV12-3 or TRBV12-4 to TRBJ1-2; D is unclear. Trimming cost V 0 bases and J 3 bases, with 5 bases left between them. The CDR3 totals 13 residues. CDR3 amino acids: CASSLAHYYGYTF. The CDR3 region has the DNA TGTGCCAGCAGTTTAGCCCATTACTATGGCTACACCTTC.

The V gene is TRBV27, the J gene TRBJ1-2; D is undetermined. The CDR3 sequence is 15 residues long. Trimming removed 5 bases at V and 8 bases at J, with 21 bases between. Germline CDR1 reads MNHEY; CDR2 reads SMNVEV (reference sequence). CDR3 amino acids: CASSPLGGLAWGYTF. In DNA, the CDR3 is TGTGCCAGCAGTCCCCTGGGAGGGCTGGCCTGGGGCTACACCTTC.

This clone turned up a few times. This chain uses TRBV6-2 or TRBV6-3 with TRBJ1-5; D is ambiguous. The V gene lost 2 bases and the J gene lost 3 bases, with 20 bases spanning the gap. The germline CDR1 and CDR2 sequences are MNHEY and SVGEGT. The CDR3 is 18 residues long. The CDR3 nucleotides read TGTGCCAGCAGTTACGGGCGGACGGATGGAGCCCACAATCAGCCCCAGCATTTT. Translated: CASSYGRTDGAHNQPQHF.

The chain's CDR3 is CASSLKPSGGGDTQYF. The CDR3, as DNA: TGTGCCAGCAGCCTAAAACCTAGCGGGGGCGGCGATACGCAGTATTTT. V usage is TRBV7-3 and J usage is TRBJ2-3, with 10 positions matching TRBD2. Germline-derived CDR1 and CDR2 are SGHTA and FQGTGA. Trimming at V came to 5 bases and at J to 6 bases, leaving 11 bases not matched to a gene. The length of the CDR3 is 16 residues. The full variable domain, rest sourced from reference TRBV7-3 and TRBJ2-3, is GAGVSQTPSNKVTEKGKYVELRCDPISGHTALYWYRQSLGQGPEFLIYFQGTGAADDSGLPNDRFFAVRPEGSVSTLKIQRTERGDSAVYLCASSLKPSGGGDTQYFGPGTRLTVL.